The next 8 T cell receptor beta chains were all read from a single sample in a study of T cells after yellow fever vaccination. TCRdb processed the 5' RACE reads anew with MiXCR; each CDR3 protein has one entry. This table holds some 400,000 distinct CDR3 sequences, 6.2% found once. This specimen consisted of PBMCs, obtained 5 days after the yellow fever booster vaccination. Receptors originate from a man younger than 40 who received the YFV17D yellow fever vaccine.

This clonotype turned up a few times. The chain combines TRBV29-1 with TRBJ2-7; D might be TRBD2 (7 bases). Germline CDR1 and CDR2: SQVTM and ANQGSEA. The CDR3 consists of 12 residues. The V and J ends lost 6 bases and 6 bases respectively, with 15 bases between them. The CDR3 nucleotides are TGCAGCGTGGGAGGAGGGGGGGGCGAGCAGTACTTC. It yields the protein CSVGGGGGEQYF.

This clonotype occurred many times. In nucleotides, the CDR3 is TGCGCCAGCAGCCAAGATCGGACAGGAGGCGATGAGCAGTTCTTC. It yields the protein CASSQDRTGGDEQFF. The chain carries TRBV4-3 and TRBJ2-1; TRBD1 matches at 7 bases. Trimming took 0 bases from V and 8 from J; bases not matched to a gene: 7. The CDR3 has 15 amino acids. The germline V gene has CDR1 LGHNA and CDR2 YSLEER.

This sequence joins TRBV14 and TRBJ2-7, with 8 bases that match TRBD1. The CDR3 covers 13 residues. Per the germline V gene, CDR1 is SGHDN and CDR2 is FVKESK. With V trimmed by 4 bases and J by 6 bases, 5 bases remained unmatched. Written as DNA, the CDR3 is TGTGCCAGCAGCCGGGGACAGGTCCCCGAGCAGTACTTC. Translated: CASSRGQVPEQYF.

This clonotype has a handful of counts. The J gene is TRBJ2-5, the V gene TRBV11-2; 8 bases agree with TRBD2. Germline CDR1 SGHAT, CDR2 FQNNGV. V gave up 0 bases and J gave up 4 bases; unmatched junction bases: 7. The CDR3 covers 16 residues. CDR3 sequence reads: CASSLDRGGGTETQYF. The CDR3 nucleotides are TGTGCCAGCAGCTTAGATCGGGGGGGGGGCACAGAGACCCAGTACTTC.

Details on this clonotype: The junction differs from germline at one of its ends, possibly a read error. The V call is TRBV7-9, the J call TRBJ2-2, with D perhaps given as TRBD1 or TRBD2 (5 bases each). Germline values: CDR1 SEHNR, CDR2 FQNEAQ (reference sequence). There are 15 residues in the CDR3. The CDR3 is CANSFGDVNTGELFF. The CDR3 coding sequence is TGTGCCAACAGCTTCGGGGACGTAAACACCGGGGAGCTGTTTTTT.

Regarding this clonotype: A much larger clone differs from this one at a single base, so this may be a read error. The V call is TRBV18, the J call TRBJ2-1, with D unclear. The CDR3 contains 11 residues. Germline V gene sequence: CDR1 KGHSH, CDR2 LQKENI. This CDR3 reads CASSRINEEFF. The CDR3 DNA sequence: TGTGCCAGCTCACGAATTAATGAGGAGTTCTTC.

The chain is built from TRBV24-1 and TRBJ2-1; TRBD2 aligns across 8 bases. The CDR3 has 20 amino acids. The germline V gene encodes CDR1 KGHDR and CDR2 SFDVKD. The V and J ends lost 2 bases and 0 bases, in that order; junction bases with no gene match: 14. The CDR3 coding sequence is TGTGCCACCAGTGATTCATCACCCAGGACTAGCTTGAGCTCCTACAATGAGCAGTTCTTC. Translated: CATSDSSPRTSLSSYNEQFF.

This clonotype occurred a few times. V and J are TRBV29-1 and TRBJ2-7, with 13 bases lining up with TRBD2. Germline CDR1 and CDR2: SQVTM and ANQGSEA. The CDR3 totals 14 residues. The ends lost 7 bases at V and 1 base at J; junction bases unmatched: 4. The CDR3 nucleotides read TGCAGCGCAAAGACTAGCGGGAGGTCCTACGAGCAGTACTTC. Translation: CSAKTSGRSYEQYF.